The sequence of this T cell receptor beta chain was determined in a study of technical replicates of blood from a few donors. Measured with immunoSEQ multiplex PCR; TCRdb has only the in-frame clones, and not every one. The sample carries 60,000 to 90,000 clones, about nine tenths recorded once. Germline assignment: CDR1 LNHDA and CDR2 SQIVND (reference sequence). CDR3 length: 17 amino acids. The V segment lost 0 bases and the J segment 2 bases; nucleotides outside the gene matches: 6. What was sequenced was T cells isolated from PBMCs. This TCR was sampled from a human donor in good health. The chain has TRBV19 and TRBJ2-7; 11 bases agree with TRBD2. DNA for the CDR3: TGTGCCAGTAGTATAGACACTAGCGGGAGTCGTGCCTACGAGCAGTACTTC. Translation: CASSIDTSGSRAYEQYF.